The T cell receptor (beta chain) under discussion was sequenced for a study of T cells in Graves' hyperthyroidism and ophthalmopathy. Study-level points and caveats: In validation, the model predicted ophthalmopathy. These predictions came a median roughly seven months before onset. Most expanded thyroid clonotypes above 0.001 recurred in blood. From stable hyperthyroidism, ophthalmopathy was set apart by a 13 V-J model.

This CDR3 contains 13 residues. Trimming pared 11 bases from V and 3 bases from J, leaving 16 bases between. Template material for amplifying TCR beta CDR3 regions consisted of RNA transcripts. An initial round of RT-PCR targeting the TCR CDR3 relied on the HTBI primer set. TCRdb ran MiXCR on the multiplex PCR reads and lists one entry per CDR3 protein. This table has roughly 660,000 distinct CDR3 sequences, roughly 17% appearing once. This clonotype was seen ten or more times. Its cognate antigen is unknown. This chain uses TRBV12-3 or TRBV12-4 with TRBJ1-1, with a weak D call TRBD1 (6 bases). The receptor comes from a man in his fifties with Graves' hyperthyroidism. Sequencing was carried out using blood. The CDR3 protein is CAGGRAGDTEAFF. Written as DNA, the CDR3 is TGTGCCGGGGGTCGAGCAGGGGACACTGAAGCTTTCTTT.